A selection of T cell receptor beta chains follows, all from one sample in a study of T cell repertoires in cytomegalovirus infection. TCRdb re-derived calls from the reads in MiXCR, one entry per CDR3 protein. The repertoire includes more than 500,000 distinct CDR3 sequences, approximately 15% of them detected once, and about 24% sits in the top ten. Sequencing was carried out using CD8+ T cells from PBMCs. These receptors originate from a human donor in good health (CMV status not recorded). Some clones in this sample may be carry-over from other donors' samples. The conserved cysteine and the conserved F or W are not part of the CDR3 here.

j_gene: TRBJ2-1; v_gene: TRBV20-1; CDR3aa: SAPERGYNEQF
j_gene: TRBJ1-2; v_gene: TRBV7-9; CDR3aa: ASSLGARPGYGYT
j_gene: TRBJ2-7; v_gene: TRBV11-2; CDR3aa: ASSLRGTASYEKY
j_gene: TRBJ2-7; v_gene: TRBV27; CDR3aa: ASSYGSGGLYEQY
j_gene: TRBJ1-3; v_gene: TRBV5-6; CDR3aa: ASSGARVSSGNTIY
j_gene: TRBJ2-3; v_gene: TRBV7-9; CDR3aa: ASSSKLAGDTDTQY
j_gene: TRBJ2-1; v_gene: TRBV6-5; CDR3aa: ASSHQGDSYNEQF
j_gene: TRBJ2-2; v_gene: TRBV13; CDR3aa: ASSQGARAGELF
j_gene: TRBJ2-7; v_gene: TRBV7-6; CDR3aa: ASVLGRGPSYEQY
j_gene: TRBJ2-7; v_gene: TRBV6-2/TRBV6-3; CDR3aa: ASSQRTSGYEQY
j_gene: TRBJ1-2; v_gene: TRBV11-1; CDR3aa: ASSLRTGSEYYGYT
j_gene: TRBJ2-1; v_gene: TRBV24-1; CDR3aa: ATSDRTGGNEQF
j_gene: TRBJ2-1; v_gene: TRBV7-9; CDR3aa: ASSSNRDRAYNEQF
j_gene: TRBJ2-1; v_gene: TRBV25-1; CDR3aa: ASSEPGQGTDNEQF
j_gene: TRBJ2-1; v_gene: TRBV10-1; CDR3aa: ASSEVVGLDNEQF
j_gene: TRBJ2-7; v_gene: TRBV28; CDR3aa: ASSVPRRNSYEQY
j_gene: TRBJ1-2; v_gene: TRBV7-2; CDR3aa: ASSLNYRAAYGYT
j_gene: TRBJ2-7; v_gene: TRBV7-8; CDR3aa: ASSLEAADYEQY
j_gene: TRBJ1-4; v_gene: TRBV7-9; CDR3aa: ASSTPLQGDEKLF
j_gene: TRBJ1-5; v_gene: TRBV6-6; CDR3aa: ASSYALGNQPQH
j_gene: TRBJ1-6; v_gene: TRBV6-5; CDR3aa: ASSYLSSGSPLH
j_gene: TRBJ2-1; v_gene: TRBV2; CDR3aa: ASVGQEQF
j_gene: TRBJ2-4; v_gene: TRBV7-9; CDR3aa: ASSPPSKNIQY
j_gene: TRBJ2-1; v_gene: TRBV27; CDR3aa: ASSSRTGEMPYNEQF
j_gene: TRBJ1-6; v_gene: TRBV25-1; CDR3aa: ASSGSSSYNSPLH
j_gene: TRBJ1-1; v_gene: TRBV6-5; CDR3aa: ASSYSGTINTAF
j_gene: TRBJ1-2; v_gene: TRBV6-1; CDR3aa: ASSPQPPGQGADGYT
j_gene: TRBJ2-7; v_gene: TRBV30; CDR3aa: AWSHLEQRGYEQY
j_gene: TRBJ1-3; v_gene: TRBV6-6; CDR3aa: ASRDSSSSGNTIY
j_gene: TRBJ2-3; v_gene: TRBV7-3; CDR3aa: ASSSTGGNTQY
j_gene: TRBJ2-7; v_gene: TRBV19; CDR3aa: ATEENYEQY
j_gene: TRBJ2-7; v_gene: TRBV11-2; CDR3aa: ASSPPSGNTYEQY
j_gene: TRBJ2-5; v_gene: TRBV7-3; CDR3aa: ASSLVTAGCPETQY
j_gene: TRBJ2-7; v_gene: TRBV25-1; CDR3aa: ASSDRGEEQY
j_gene: TRBJ1-5; v_gene: TRBV6-2/TRBV6-3; CDR3aa: ASSSPGGYSNQPQH
j_gene: TRBJ2-5; v_gene: TRBV28; CDR3aa: ASSLEGGSETQY
j_gene: TRBJ2-3; v_gene: TRBV29-1; CDR3aa: SVIQLSTDTQY